The 31 T cell receptor beta chains reported below all come from one sample, sequenced in a study of blood T cell repertoires in COVID-19. Here immunoSEQ multiplex PCR was the method, and the copy in TCRdb shows in-frame clones only, minus some. This table holds 230,000 or so clones, 84% found once. The sequenced sample was peripheral blood. The receptors originated from a woman in her thirties or forties who had recovered from COVID-19.

V is TRBV4-3 and J is TRBJ1-6, with TRBD1 identical over 12 bases. This CDR3 has 20 amino acids. V trimming: 4 bases; J trimming: 8 bases; junction bases outside the gene matches: 18. Germline V gives CDR1 LGHNA, CDR2 YSLEER. The CDR3 loop reads CASSPNTPGQGASMYSPLHF. CDR3 coding DNA: TGCGCCAGCAGCCCAAATACACCGGGACAGGGGGCGTCTATGTATTCACCCCTCCACTTT.

This clone has a handful of counts. The rearrangement uses TRBV12-3 or TRBV12-4 and TRBJ2-7; 9 bases line up with TRBD1. Trimming removed 2 bases from V and 6 bases from J; junction bases left unmatched: 2. This CDR3 spans 13 amino acids. The CDR3 spells CASSLRQGVEQYF. CDR3 coding DNA: TGTGCCAGCAGTTTAAGACAGGGGGTCGAGCAGTACTTC.

CDR3 nucleotides: TGCAGCGTGATATGGCTCGATGAGCAGTTCTTC. Translated: CSVIWLDEQFF. The V and J genes are TRBV29-1 and TRBJ2-1; D remains unclear. Germline CDR1 SQVTM, CDR2 ANQGSEA. The V and J ends lost 6 bases and 8 bases respectively, with 11 bases between them. This CDR3 spans 11 amino acids.

This chain connects TRBV10-3 to TRBJ2-7; TRBD1 matches 7 bases. The CDR3 is made up of 13 amino acids. CDR1 ENHRY and CDR2 SYGVKD come from the germline V gene. The trim removed 6 bases at V and 3 bases at J, leaving 5 bases unmatched. The CDR3 DNA follows: TGTGCCATCAGGAGACAGGGCGGCTACGAGCAGTACTTC. Translating gives CAIRRQGGYEQYF.

The V gene is TRBV6-1, the J gene TRBJ1-2, with a possible D match to TRBD1 (6 bases). The CDR3 runs 15 residues. V lost 3 bases, J lost 4 bases, and 15 bases lay in between. Germline CDR1 MNHNS, CDR2 SASEGT. The CDR3 DNA reads as TGTGCCAGCAGTGAGAAACCCGACAGGTTCTATGGCTACACCTTC. Translation gives CASSEKPDRFYGYTF.

The genes are TRBV19 and TRBJ1-3; D uncertain. This CDR3 has 15 amino acids. Germline CDR1 and CDR2: LNHDA and SQIVND (reference sequence). The V end was cut by 2 bases, the J end by 0 bases, with 8 bases between. This CDR3 is CASSINTFSGNTIYF. CDR3 DNA: TGTGCCAGTAGTATAAACACCTTCTCTGGAAACACCATATATTTT.

This chain uses TRBV6-5 with TRBJ2-2; D call uncertain. Trimming left V 5 bases short and J 7 bases short, with 8 bases between. Germline-derived CDR1 and CDR2 are MNHEY and SVGAGI. This CDR3 is 12 amino acids long. The CDR3 bases are TGTGCCAGCAGTCCTACGTACGGGGAGCTGTTTTTT. Encoded protein: CASSPTYGELFF.

The chain employs TRBV7-9 and TRBJ2-5; 7 nucleotides align to TRBD2. Germline V gene sequence: CDR1 SEHNR, CDR2 FQNEAQ (reference sequence). V dropped 3 bases and J dropped 2; count of bases not matched to a gene: 3. The CDR3 sequence is 14 residues long. CDR3 in DNA: TGTGCCAGCAGCTTTGGCGGGGGACAAGAGACCCAGTACTTC. It specifies CASSFGGGQETQYF.

This chain uses TRBV2 with TRBJ1-1; D is undetermined. Between the trimmed V and J ends, which lost 2 bases and 2 bases, there was a span of 9 bases. The germline gives CDR1 SNHLY, CDR2 FYNNEI. There are 14 residues in the CDR3. The CDR3 DNA follows: TGTGCCAGCAGTGAATCTACAGTTAACACTGAAGCTTTCTTT. Its translation is CASSESTVNTEAFF.

V and J are TRBV7-3 and TRBJ2-1; D may be TRBD2 (6 bases). Germline V gene sequence: CDR1 SGHTA, CDR2 FQGTGA. V was trimmed by 5 bases and J by 8 bases, leaving 13 bases between them. The length of the CDR3 is 13 residues. CDR3 nucleotide sequence: TGTGCCAGCAGCCGGGGGAGTGAGGATGAGCAGTTCTTC. This encodes CASSRGSEDEQFF. The full variable domain, rest sourced from reference TRBV7-3 and TRBJ2-1, is GAGVSQTPSNKVTEKGKYVELRCDPISGHTALYWYRQSLGQGPEFLIYFQGTGAADDSGLPNDRFFAVRPEGSVSTLKIQRTERGDSAVYLCASSRGSEDEQFFGPGTRLTVL.

The rearrangement uses TRBV5-1 and TRBJ1-6; tentatively, D is TRBD1 (5 bases). Deletions cut 6 bases from V and 10 bases from J, with 26 bases between. From germline, CDR1 is SGHRS and CDR2 YFSETQ. This CDR3 contains 17 residues. The CDR3 loop is CASTPDGERDQGSPLHF. The CDR3 nucleotides read TGCGCCAGCACCCCGGATGGGGAGCGGGACCAAGGGTCACCCCTCCACTTT.

This chain uses TRBV5-1 with TRBJ1-4, with D possibly matching TRBD1 (5 bases). The germline CDR1 and CDR2 sequences are SGHRS and YFSETQ. The CDR3 contains 16 residues. V lost 3 bases, J lost 6 bases, and 18 bases lay in between. The CDR3 nucleotides read TGCGCCAGCAGCTCCGAACGGGGAGGGGACGATGAAAAACTGTTTTTT. Protein sequence: CASSSERGGDDEKLFF.

This chain uses TRBV29-1 with TRBJ1-1, with D hard to call. The CDR3 extends over 13 amino acids. The V end lost 6 bases, the J end lost 1 base, and 12 bases lay between the germline ends. CDR1 is SQVTM and CDR2 is ANQGSEA in the germline V gene. Written as DNA, the CDR3 is TGCAGCGTGAGAAAGAGCGAGAACACTGAAGCTTTCTTT. This gives the protein CSVRKSENTEAFF.

The rearrangement joins TRBV7-8 to TRBJ1-4, with 8 bases aligning to TRBD1. With V trimmed by 5 bases and J by 3 bases, 5 bases remained unmatched. CDR1 and CDR2 (germline): SGHVS, FQNEAQ. The CDR3 consists of 15 residues. The CDR3 loop is CASSQPTGANEKLFF. CDR3 coding DNA: TGTGCCAGCAGCCAGCCGACAGGGGCTAATGAAAAACTGTTTTTT.

The chain uses TRBV30 and TRBJ2-2; 9 bases align to TRBD2. This CDR3 spans 16 amino acids. Per germline, CDR1 GTSNPN and CDR2 SVGIG (reference sequence). With V trimmed by 0 bases and J by 7 bases, 9 bases remained unmatched. The CDR3: CAWSVRSGGLSGELFF. The CDR3 DNA sequence: TGTGCCTGGAGTGTACGGAGCGGGGGGCTTAGCGGGGAGCTGTTTTTT.

The genes are TRBV6-5 and TRBJ1-1; D remains ambiguous. Germline CDR1 reads MNHEY; CDR2 reads SVGAGI. The CDR3 extends over 13 amino acids. Trimming took off 2 bases at V and 3 bases at J, with 7 bases between the two ends. CDR3: CASSYEVYTEAFF. The CDR3, as DNA: TGTGCCAGCAGTTACGAGGTCTACACTGAAGCTTTCTTT.

This chain uses TRBV6-5 with TRBJ2-3; 9 bases line up with TRBD1. The J segment lost 0 bases and the V segment lost 4 bases, leaving 2 bases of the junction unmatched. The CDR3 length is 15 residues. Looked up from germline, CDR1 is MNHEY and CDR2 is SVGAGI. The CDR3 is CASSSTGGSTDTQYF. In DNA, the CDR3 is TGTGCCAGCAGTTCGACAGGGGGTAGCACAGATACGCAGTATTTT.

The gene calls are TRBV28 and TRBJ2-1; 13 bases fit TRBD2. J lost 6 bases, V lost 6 bases, and 2 bases had no gene match. The CDR3 totals 14 residues. Germline V lookup: CDR1 MDHEN, CDR2 SYDVKM. CDR3 coding DNA: TGTGCCAGCAGAGGACTAGCGGGGGTCAATGAGCAGTTCTTC. This sequence encodes CASRGLAGVNEQFF.

This clone was seen only once. The V gene is TRBV28, the J gene TRBJ2-7; TRBD1 matches at 8 bases. CDR1 is MDHEN, CDR2 SYDVKM, per germline. CDR3 size: 17 residues. V shed 1 base and J 2 bases; nucleotides not matched to a gene: 10. The CDR3 region has the DNA TGTGCCAGCAGTTTATATCACCCTAGACAGGGGACCTACGAGCAGTACTTC. Protein: CASSLYHPRQGTYEQYF.

The chain couples TRBV9 to TRBJ1-2; D is undetermined. The CDR3 consists of 14 residues. Germline V CDR1 and CDR2: SGDLS, YYNGEE. V was clipped by 3 bases and J by 5 bases, with 14 bases between them. CDR3 DNA sequence: TGTGCCAGCAGCGCTGCACAGTCACGATATGGCTACACCTTC. Translating it yields CASSAAQSRYGYTF.

This clone was observed once. The chain links TRBV25-1 to TRBJ1-4, with D unresolved. Trimming stripped 0 bases from V and 7 bases from J, with 6 bases between. CDR1 and CDR2 from the germline V gene are MGHDK and SYGVNS. This CDR3 is 13 amino acids long. The CDR3 DNA reads TGTGCCAGCAGTGAATACTTGAGTGAAAAACTGTTTTTT. This codes for CASSEYLSEKLFF.

This chain joins TRBV6-1 and TRBJ1-1, with a tentative D call TRBD1 (6 bases). The germline V gene encodes CDR1 MNHNS and CDR2 SASEGT. V was cut by 5 bases and J by 2 bases, with 12 bases left in between. The CDR3 has 14 amino acids. The CDR3 loop reads CASSPQGPNTEAFF. The CDR3 region has the DNA TGTGCCAGCAGTCCACAGGGACCCAACACTGAAGCTTTCTTT.

The chain recombines TRBV19 with TRBJ1-2; a possible D gene is TRBD1 (6 bases). Between the trimmed V and J ends, which lost 2 bases and 0 bases, there was a span of 7 bases. The CDR3 totals 14 residues. Germline loops: CDR1 LNHDA, CDR2 SQIVND (reference sequence). The CDR3 loop is CASSIQGSNYGYTF. CDR3 nucleotides: TGTGCCAGTAGTATACAGGGGTCTAACTATGGCTACACCTTC.

This clone was picked up a small number of times. V usage is TRBV5-1 and J usage is TRBJ2-2; D is uncertain. The CDR3 is 13 amino acids. V dropped 4 bases and J dropped 4 bases, with 8 bases sitting between them. Germline values: CDR1 SGHRS, CDR2 YFSETQ. CDR3 nucleotides: TGCGCCAGCAGCCCTTTCGGCACCGGGGAGCTGTTTTTT. It translates to CASSPFGTGELFF.

The chain recombines TRBV5-8 with TRBJ2-4, with D possibly being TRBD1 (5 bases). The CDR3 runs to 14 residues. V shed 7 bases and J shed 1 base, with 12 bases lying between them. CDR1 SGHTS and CDR2 YDEGEE come from the germline V gene. CDR3 DNA: TGTGCCAGCGTACAGGATACCGCCAAAAACATTCAGTACTTC. This gives the protein CASVQDTAKNIQYF.

The rearrangement uses TRBV27 and TRBJ1-2; weak D call: TRBD1 (5 bases). The CDR3 sequence is 13 residues long. The V and J ends lost 1 base and 7 bases respectively, with 10 bases between them. Germline lookup yields CDR1 MNHEY and CDR2 SMNVEV (reference sequence). The CDR3 spells CASSLFRGGGYTF. The CDR3 DNA reads TGTGCCAGCAGTTTATTTCGGGGGGGTGGCTACACCTTC.

V is TRBV7-2 and J is TRBJ1-2; D gene ambiguous. This CDR3 has 15 residues. Looked up from germline, CDR1 is SGHTA and CDR2 is FQGNSA. Trimming left V 1 base short and J 8 bases short, with 17 bases between. This chain's CDR3 is CASSLGVGPSWGYTF. The CDR3 coding sequence is TGTGCCAGCAGCTTAGGTGTAGGCCCTAGTTGGGGCTACACCTTC.

The chain carries TRBV19 and TRBJ2-6, with 7 bases lining up with TRBD2. This CDR3 comprises 19 residues. Germline trimming cut 3 bases from V and 0 bases from J; bases unmatched to any gene: 11. Germline V gene data show CDR1 as LNHDA and CDR2 as SQIVND (reference sequence). The CDR3 is CASSMVGLAETSGANVLTF. The CDR3 DNA reads as TGTGCCAGTAGTATGGTGGGGCTAGCGGAAACCTCTGGGGCCAACGTCCTGACTTTC. The whole variable domain, filled in from reference TRBV19 and TRBJ2-6, reads DGGITQSPKYLFRKEGQNVTLSCEQNLNHDAMYWYRQDPGQGLRLIYYSQIVNDFQKGDIAEGYSVSREKKESFPLTVTSAQKNPTAFYLCASSMVGLAETSGANVLTFGAGSRLTVL.

J is TRBJ2-4 and V is TRBV2; maybe TRBD2 (5 bases). CDR1 is SNHLY and CDR2 is FYNNEI in the germline V gene. The CDR3 length is 13 residues. The germline V and J ends were trimmed by 8 bases and 8 bases, with 16 bases remaining between them. The CDR3 spells CASVGGSGDIQYF. As DNA, the CDR3 is TGTGCCAGCGTGGGTGGCTCCGGGGACATTCAGTACTTC.

The chain couples TRBV18 to TRBJ1-4; 7 bases map to TRBD1. Unmatched junction bases numbered 2, after V lost 0 bases and J lost 4 bases. The CDR3 has 15 residues. Germline CDR1 is KGHSH and CDR2 is LQKENI. CDR3 sequence reads: CASSPPDRDNEKLFF. The CDR3 DNA sequence: TGTGCCAGCTCACCACCTGACAGGGATAATGAAAAACTGTTTTTT.

This chain joins TRBV6-5 and TRBJ2-5; perhaps TRBD1 as D (7 bases). Trimming took 8 bases from V and 5 from J, leaving 18 bases between them. Per germline, CDR1 MNHEY and CDR2 SVGAGI. The length of the CDR3 is 14 residues. Here the CDR3 reads CASGSGGFLETQYF. Written as DNA, the CDR3 is TGTGCCAGCGGGTCAGGGGGGTTTTTGGAGACCCAGTACTTC.